This is a list of T cell receptor beta chains from one sample in a study of regulatory T cells in long-lasting Graves disease. TCRdb recomputed calls from the multiplex PCR reads with MiXCR, one row per CDR3 protein. The sample includes under 350,000 distinct CDR3 sequences, approximately 20% of them seen just once. The sample was peripheral blood mononuclear cells (PBMCs), taken when the disease was refractory, from a patient treated with antithyroid drugs. These receptors all stem from a female donor with Graves disease. Both conserved end residues are part of each CDR3. Each record gives: V gene, D gene, clone size, J gene, CDR3 protein, CDR3 DNA. D genes are given only for firm matches. For some rows the clone size is stated as once, few or many, or as a class when expanded; others skip it.

TRBV28	TRBD1	NA	TRBJ1-6	CASRPGQGNSPLHF	TGTGCCAGCAGACCGGGACAGGGAAATTCACCCCTCCACTTT
TRBV20-1	NA	many	TRBJ2-5	CSPQGGQETQYF	TGCAGCCCCCAGGGGGGGCAAGAGACCCAGTACTTC
TRBV12-3/TRBV12-4	NA	few	TRBJ1-5	CASSFQVWGSNQPQHF	TGTGCCAGCAGTTTTCAAGTCTGGGGTAGCAATCAGCCCCAGCATTTT
TRBV11-3	NA	NA	TRBJ1-2	CASSWTLDGYTF	TGTGCCAGCAGCTGGACCTTGGATGGCTACACCTTC
TRBV2	TRBD2	NA	TRBJ2-1	CASSLSGLAGGTGNEQFF	TGTGCCAGCAGTTTATCGGGACTAGCGGGAGGAACGGGGAATGAGCAGTTCTTC
TRBV20-1	TRBD2	NA	TRBJ2-1	CSANSGAYNEQFF	TGCAGTGCTAATAGCGGGGCCTACAATGAGCAGTTCTTC
TRBV10-2	NA	many	TRBJ1-1	CASSESGTNTEAFF	TGCGCCAGCAGTGAGTCCGGGACCAACACTGAAGCTTTCTTT
TRBV28	NA	many	TRBJ2-7	CASSLTESYEQYF	TGTGCCAGCAGTTTAACAGAAAGCTACGAGCAGTACTTC
TRBV7-2	NA	NA	TRBJ1-2	CASSPIGTNYGYTF	TGTGCCAGCAGCCCGATTGGGACCAACTATGGCTACACCTTC
TRBV5-5	NA	NA	TRBJ2-2	CASSFTGGGELFF	TGTGCCAGCAGCTTCACGGGTGGCGGGGAGCTGTTTTTT
TRBV20-1	NA	few	TRBJ1-1	CSATGQINTEAFF	TGCAGTGCTACGGGACAAATTAACACTGAAGCTTTCTTT
TRBV28	NA	many	TRBJ2-5	CASSSWTEGETQYF	TGTGCCAGCAGTTCATGGACTGAGGGAGAGACCCAGTACTTC
TRBV7-8	TRBD2	NA	TRBJ2-2	CASSPSGGGRGGTGELFF	TGTGCCAGCAGCCCGTCGGGCGGGGGACGGGGGGGCACCGGGGAGCTGTTTTTT
TRBV28	TRBD1	NA	TRBJ1-4	CASSGATGRGKLFF	TGTGCCAGCAGTGGCGCGACAGGGCGCGGAAAACTGTTTTTT
TRBV11-2	NA	many	TRBJ1-4	CASSRSLVNEKLFF	TGTGCCAGCAGCCGCTCGTTGGTAAATGAAAAACTGTTTTTT
TRBV30	NA	few	TRBJ2-5	CAWSEDYPVVKTQYF	TGTGCCTGGAGTGAGGACTACCCTGTAGTAAAGACCCAGTACTTC
TRBV29-1	TRBD2	few	TRBJ2-2	CSVEEETREDTGELFF	TGCAGCGTTGAAGAAGAAACACGGGAGGACACCGGGGAGCTGTTTTTT
TRBV7-9	TRBD2	NA	TRBJ2-5	CASSSGIAGLAETQYF	TGTGCCAGCAGCTCCGGAATAGCGGGACTCGCAGAGACCCAGTACTTC
TRBV12-3/TRBV12-4	NA	many	TRBJ1-1	CASSITGRNTEAFF	TGTGCCAGCAGTATAACGGGGAGGAACACTGAAGCTTTCTTT
TRBV28	TRBD1	NA	TRBJ2-3	CASSFPRGPSTDTQYF	TGTGCCAGCAGCTTCCCCAGGGGGCCTAGCACAGATACGCAGTATTTT
TRBV7-6	NA	few	TRBJ2-7	CASSPMGTYEQYF	TGTGCCAGCAGCCCTATGGGAACCTACGAGCAGTACTTC
TRBV9	NA	few	TRBJ2-7	CASSVLGIGTNEQYF	TGTGCCAGCAGCGTATTAGGAATTGGGACAAACGAGCAGTACTTC
TRBV28	TRBD2	many	TRBJ2-5	CASRERERETQYF	TGTGCCAGCAGGGAGCGGGAGCGGGAGACCCAGTACTTC
TRBV28	NA	many	TRBJ2-4	CASGTPSIAKNIQYF	TGTGCCAGCGGCACCCCCTCCATAGCCAAAAACATTCAGTACTTC
TRBV7-2	TRBD2	many	TRBJ2-7	CASSLYAGVYEQYF	TGTGCCAGCAGCTTATACGCGGGAGTCTACGAGCAGTACTTC
TRBV18	NA	few	TRBJ2-1	CASSPIKGTDNEQFF	TGTGCCAGCTCACCCATAAAAGGTACCGACAATGAGCAGTTCTTC
TRBV20-1	NA	few	TRBJ2-7	CSARDLGSSVAYEQYF	TGCAGTGCTAGAGATCTCGGCTCCTCGGTAGCCTACGAGCAGTACTTC
TRBV10-3	NA	NA	TRBJ1-3	CAISPILPGRADYSGNTIYF	TGTGCCATCAGTCCAATCCTACCGGGGCGCGCCGATTACTCTGGAAACACCATATATTTT
TRBV20-1	TRBD1	many	TRBJ2-5	CSARRQGRETQYF	TGCAGTGCCAGGCGACAGGGACGAGAGACCCAGTACTTC
TRBV28	TRBD1	many	TRBJ1-5	CASSSGTGALVDSNQPQHF	TGTGCCAGCAGTTCGGGGACAGGGGCATTAGTTGATAGCAATCAGCCCCAGCATTTT
TRBV6-2/TRBV6-3	TRBD1	many	TRBJ1-5	CASTQGEFNQPQHF	TGTGCCAGCACCCAGGGGGAGTTTAATCAGCCCCAGCATTTT
TRBV4-1	NA	NA	TRBJ1-5	CASSSYTDQPQHF	TGCGCCAGCAGCTCCTACACCGATCAGCCCCAGCATTTT
TRBV3-1	TRBD1	few	TRBJ1-4	CASSQGDRVYEKLFF	TGTGCCAGCAGCCAAGGGGACAGGGTGTATGAAAAACTGTTTTTT
TRBV6-1	NA	NA	TRBJ1-2	CASSLDRSRGYTF	TGTGCCAGCAGTCTAGACAGGTCTCGGGGCTACACCTTC
TRBV6-2/TRBV6-3	NA	NA	TRBJ1-5	CASSYESRDTRIYSNQPQHF	TGTGCCAGCAGTTACGAAAGTCGGGACACCAGGATTTATAGCAATCAGCCCCAGCATTTT
TRBV19	NA	few	TRBJ1-6	CASTALRGSSPLHF	TGTGCCAGTACCGCACTACGGGGGAGCTCACCCCTCCACTTT
TRBV5-1	NA	few	TRBJ2-2	CASSLDSGGTGELFF	TGCGCCAGCAGCTTGGACAGCGGAGGTACCGGGGAGCTGTTTTTT
TRBV7-9	TRBD2	NA	TRBJ2-1	CASSPGTSGSNEQFF	TGTGCCAGCAGCCCCGGGACTAGCGGGAGTAATGAGCAGTTCTTC
TRBV6-1	NA	many	TRBJ1-4	CASQRDLSNEKLFF	TGTGCCAGCCAAAGGGATCTTTCTAATGAAAAACTGTTTTTT
TRBV7-2	NA	NA	TRBJ2-3	CASSQDTANTQYF	TGCGCCAGCAGCCAAGATACCGCTAATACGCAGTATTTT